This is a list of T cell receptor beta chains from one sample in a study of cytomegalovirus exposure and HLA in healthy donors. The repertoire was sequenced with immunoSEQ multiplex PCR; TCRdb's copy has only in-frame clones and lacks some. The table lists 140,000 or so clones, roughly 87% of them singletons. The sequenced sample consisted of PBMCs. The receptor source for this set is a young woman in good health and CMV-seropositive. The CDR3 runs from the conserved cysteine through the conserved F or W. D genes are given only for firm matches. Only part of the rows carry a size: once, few, many, or a class if the clone is expanded.

TRBV29-1	TRBD2	TRBJ2-7	.	TGCAGCGCCCGGACTAGCGGAGAAAGCGAGCAGTACTTC	CSARTSGESEQYF
TRBV21-1	.	TRBJ1-4	.	TGTGCCAGCACAGCCCGAGGGGACACAGGGGATGAAAAACTGTTTTTT	CASTARGDTGDEKLFF
TRBV7-6	.	TRBJ2-7	.	TGTGCCAGCAGCTTAGCTGTCAACTACGAGCAGTACTTC	CASSLAVNYEQYF
TRBV30	TRBD1	TRBJ2-3	once	TGTGCCTGGAGTGGGGGTTTCCGGACAGGCAGTTTCTCCTACACAGATACGCAGTATTTT	CAWSGGFRTGSFSYTDTQYF
TRBV5-1	TRBD1	TRBJ1-2	.	TGCGCCAGCAGCCCCGGACAGGGGATTAACTATGGCTACACCTTC	CASSPGQGINYGYTF
TRBV4-1	.	TRBJ1-6	.	TGCGCCAGCAGCCAAGATGGCCCCGATTCACCCCTCCACTTT	CASSQDGPDSPLHF
TRBV7-6	TRBD2	TRBJ2-1	.	TGTGCCAGCAGCTCGTGGACTAGCGGGATCTACAATGAGCAGTTCTTC	CASSSWTSGIYNEQFF
TRBV28	TRBD2	TRBJ2-5	.	TGTGCCAGCAGTCCCCGGGGAGCGGGGGACCAAGAGACCCAGTACTTC	CASSPRGAGDQETQYF
TRBV9	.	TRBJ1-2	few	TGTGCCAGCAGCGGAACCGGGTTTCACTATGGCTACACCTTC	CASSGTGFHYGYTF
TRBV5-1	TRBD1	TRBJ1-4	.	TGCGCCAGCAGCTTGACGACAGGGGCGTCCGTAGGAGAAAAACTGTTTTTT	CASSLTTGASVGEKLFF
TRBV10-2	.	TRBJ2-1	.	TGCGCCAGCAGTGTGGGTCCGGGGGGCCCCTCACATAGACTCTACAATGAGCAGTTCTTC	CASSVGPGGPSHRLYNEQFF
TRBV9	.	TRBJ1-4	.	TGTGCCAGCAGCCCCGATACAGGCGTTGAAAAACTGTTTTTT	CASSPDTGVEKLFF
TRBV2	TRBD1	TRBJ2-5	.	TGTGCCAGCACCCCGTCCAGTCGAGGGGGCTTGGAGACCCAGTACTTC	CASTPSSRGGLETQYF
TRBV14	.	TRBJ2-7	.	TGTGCCAGCAGCCAAGATTCTCAGGCCTCGCAGTACTTC	CASSQDSQASQYF
TRBV4-3	TRBD1	TRBJ2-5	once	TGCGCCAGCAGCCAAGGGTCACACAGGGGATCTGAGACCCAGTACTTC	CASSQGSHRGSETQYF
TRBV7-6	TRBD2	TRBJ2-3	.	TGTGCCAGCAGCTCCCGGGGGGGCGACACAGATACGCAGTATTTT	CASSSRGGDTDTQYF
TRBV7-9	TRBD1	TRBJ2-5	.	TGTGCCAGCAGCCTCAGGACAGGGGGTGGGGAGACCCAGTACTTC	CASSLRTGGGETQYF
TRBV5-1	TRBD1	TRBJ1-3	.	TGCGCCAGCAGCACCGGACAGGGCGGCTCTGGAAACACCATATATTTT	CASSTGQGGSGNTIYF
TRBV2	.	TRBJ1-1	.	TGTGCCAGCAGTTACAGGGAGACTGAAGCTTTCTTT	CASSYRETEAFF
TRBV7-3	TRBD2	TRBJ2-1	.	TGTGCCAGCAGCCCCACGGGGGGGTCTTACAATGAGCAGTTCTTC	CASSPTGGSYNEQFF
TRBV13	.	TRBJ1-2	once	TGTGCCAGCAGCCTCAGGGTATTCTATGGCTACACCTTC	CASSLRVFYGYTF
TRBV5-1	.	TRBJ2-5	.	TGCGCCAGCAGCTCCCCTTATCAGGGTGGCCAAGAGACCCAGTACTTC	CASSSPYQGGQETQYF
TRBV2	.	TRBJ1-2	once	TGTGCCAGCAGTGAGGACACCCATGGCTACACCTTC	CASSEDTHGYTF
TRBV2	TRBD2	TRBJ2-3	.	TGTGCCAGCAGAGGACTAGGCCAGAAGGTAGATACGCAGTATTTT	CASRGLGQKVDTQYF
TRBV4-1	TRBD1	TRBJ1-2	.	TGCGCCAGCAGCCAAGATGCAGGGGGCGGCTACACCTTC	CASSQDAGGGYTF
TRBV4-1	TRBD2	TRBJ2-7	.	TGCGCCAGCAGCCGACCTCCACTAGCGGGGCAATACGAGCAGTACTTC	CASSRPPLAGQYEQYF
TRBV4-2	TRBD2	TRBJ2-2	.	TGTGCCAGCAGCCAAGATTTAGCGGGGGGGACCGGGGAGCTGTTTTTT	CASSQDLAGGTGELFF
TRBV6-1	TRBD1	TRBJ1-6	.	TGTGCCAGCAGCAGCCAGGGGGAGAATTCACCCCTCCACTTT	CASSSQGENSPLHF
TRBV28	TRBD1	TRBJ2-7	.	TGTGCCAGCAGTTTCGGGACAGGGAGTGGAGAGCAGTACTTC	CASSFGTGSGEQYF
TRBV7-9	TRBD2	TRBJ2-2	.	TGTGCCAGCAGCTTAGCGCGGGCTAGCGGGAACACCGGGGAGCTGTTTTTT	CASSLARASGNTGELFF
TRBV6-1	TRBD1	TRBJ2-7	once	TGTGCCAGCAGTGAAGAGGACAGGGCGACCTACGAGCAGTACTTC	CASSEEDRATYEQYF
TRBV18	TRBD1	TRBJ2-2	.	TGTGCCAGCTCACCCCCGGGACAGGGGGCCGGGGAGCTGTTTTTT	CASSPPGQGAGELFF
TRBV4-1	TRBD2	TRBJ2-4	.	TGCGCCAGCAGCCAAGATTCCTACGGGGGGTCCAAAAACATTCAGTACTTC	CASSQDSYGGSKNIQYF
TRBV30	.	TRBJ1-6	.	TGTGCCTGGAGTGTACGAGGGTATGGAGTAAGAAATAATTCACCCCTCCACTTT	CAWSVRGYGVRNNSPLHF
TRBV7-3	.	TRBJ2-1	.	TGTGCCAGCAGCCCCGGGGTCAACAATGAGCAGTTCTTC	CASSPGVNNEQFF
TRBV4-1	TRBD2	TRBJ2-1	.	TGCGCCAGCAGCCAACTCAGACGGGGGGGCGATGAGCAGTTCTTC	CASSQLRRGGDEQFF
TRBV11-2	.	TRBJ2-7	.	TGTGCCAGCAGCTTAACGGGGTACGAGCAGTACTTC	CASSLTGYEQYF
TRBV5-1	.	TRBJ1-2	once	TGCGCCAGCAGCCCTGGAGGGGTTGGCTATGGCTACACCTTC	CASSPGGVGYGYTF
TRBV6-1	.	TRBJ2-7	.	TGTGCCACCTCAGCAGGGATCGCCCCCTACGAGCAGTACTTC	CATSAGIAPYEQYF
TRBV9	.	TRBJ1-3	once	TGTGCCAGCAGTAGCGGGGGCGTATTTGGAAACACCATATATTTT	CASSSGGVFGNTIYF
TRBV9	TRBD1	TRBJ1-1	.	TGTGCCAGTGGGACAGGGGAAATTGGCACTGAAGCTTTCTTT	CASGTGEIGTEAFF
TRBV19	TRBD1	TRBJ2-1	.	TGTGCCAGTAGGCTCCTGGACAGGGGGACCGCTGGGGAGCAGTTCTTC	CASRLLDRGTAGEQFF
TRBV2	TRBD1	TRBJ2-7	.	TGTGCCAGCAGTCTGGGACAGGGGGACTACGAGCAGTACTTC	CASSLGQGDYEQYF